The rows below give T cell receptor beta chains drawn from one sample of a study of blood T cell repertoires in COVID-19. Some clones are missing from TCRdb's copy, which holds only in-frame ones; the method was immunoSEQ multiplex PCR. The sample lists about 120,000 clones; roughly 88% were seen once. Material: peripheral blood. Receptor source: an elderly woman with acute or convalescent COVID-19. CDR3s include the opening cysteine and the closing phenylalanine or tryptophan. The order of the fields is J gene, D gene, clone size, V gene, CDR3 DNA, CDR3 protein. D genes are given only for firm matches. A clone size is listed for some rows: how often the clone was seen (once, few, many), or a class if it is expanded.

J: TRBJ2-1
D: TRBD2
size: -
V: TRBV3-1/TRBV3-2
DNA: TGTGCCAGCAGCCAAGAGGTACGGACTAGGAAGTTCTTC
CDR3: CASSQEVRTRKFF

J: TRBJ2-1
D: -
size: -
V: TRBV9
DNA: TGTGCCAGCAGCGTAGAGGGCCACGGGGGGCGTGATGAGCAGTTCTTC
CDR3: CASSVEGHGGRDEQFF

J: TRBJ2-3
D: TRBD2
size: -
V: TRBV5-1
DNA: TGCGCCAGCAGCCTCCTAGCGGGAGGGCAGACAGATACGCAGTATTTT
CDR3: CASSLLAGGQTDTQYF

J: TRBJ1-6
D: -
size: -
V: TRBV19
DNA: TGTGCCAGTAGTGGGACACAAAGACCTAATTCACCCCTCCACTTT
CDR3: CASSGTQRPNSPLHF

J: TRBJ2-7
D: TRBD1
size: -
V: TRBV4-3
DNA: TGCGCCAGCAGCCAAGAGCGGACAGGACCTTACGAGCAGTACTTC
CDR3: CASSQERTGPYEQYF

J: TRBJ1-6
D: -
size: -
V: TRBV6-5
DNA: TGTGCCAGCCAGGGTGGAGATAATTCACCCCTCCACTTT
CDR3: CASQGGDNSPLHF

J: TRBJ1-3
D: -
size: -
V: TRBV6-5
DNA: TGTGCCAGCAGCGGAGGGGCCTTCTCTGGAAACACCATATATTTT
CDR3: CASSGGAFSGNTIYF

J: TRBJ1-2
D: TRBD1
size: -
V: TRBV18
DNA: TGTGCCAGCTCACCTCGGGACAGGGGGGATGGCTACACCTTC
CDR3: CASSPRDRGDGYTF

J: TRBJ2-1
D: TRBD2
size: -
V: TRBV4-3
DNA: TGCGCCAGCAGCCAAGATCTTTCGAGCGGGGCCTGGTTCTTC
CDR3: CASSQDLSSGAWFF

J: TRBJ1-2
D: -
size: once
V: TRBV5-6
DNA: TGTGCCAGCAGCTTATCACTGATAACCTCCTATGGCTACACCTTC
CDR3: CASSLSLITSYGYTF

J: TRBJ1-1
D: -
size: -
V: TRBV9
DNA: TGTGCCAGCAGCCCGCACAGGGAATTGAACACTGAAGCTTTCTTT
CDR3: CASSPHRELNTEAFF

J: TRBJ2-2
D: TRBD2
size: -
V: TRBV27
DNA: TGTGCCAGCAGCTTCAGCGGACTAGCGGGGAGCAACACCGGGGAGCTGTTTTTT
CDR3: CASSFSGLAGSNTGELFF

J: TRBJ2-1
D: TRBD1
size: -
V: TRBV5-1
DNA: TGCGCCAGCAGCCCCCGAAGGGACAGGGTGGGCAATGAGCAGTTCTTC
CDR3: CASSPRRDRVGNEQFF

J: TRBJ1-1
D: -
size: -
V: TRBV4-3
DNA: TGCGCCAGCAGCCATAGGGGAAGGACTGAAGCTTTCTTT
CDR3: CASSHRGRTEAFF

J: TRBJ1-1
D: -
size: -
V: TRBV15
DNA: TGTGCCACCAGCAGAGATTTAGGGGCGTGGGACACTGAAGCTTTCTTT
CDR3: CATSRDLGAWDTEAFF

J: TRBJ1-2
D: -
size: -
V: TRBV5-6
DNA: TGTGCCAGCAGTATGGAGGGTATTGGTGGCTACACCTTC
CDR3: CASSMEGIGGYTF

J: TRBJ2-1
D: TRBD2
size: -
V: TRBV5-5
DNA: TGTGCCAGCAGCACCGGGACTAGCGGGGGGCTGAACTACAATGAGCAGTTCTTC
CDR3: CASSTGTSGGLNYNEQFF

J: TRBJ2-7
D: -
size: -
V: TRBV6-2/TRBV6-3
DNA: TGTGCCAGCAGTCCCCAGGGTTACGAGCAGTACTTC
CDR3: CASSPQGYEQYF

J: TRBJ2-5
D: TRBD2
size: -
V: TRBV9
DNA: TGTGCCAGCAGCGTAGTGCAGGGAGGGAGTGAGACCCAGTACTTC
CDR3: CASSVVQGGSETQYF

J: TRBJ2-7
D: -
size: -
V: TRBV20-1
DNA: TGCAGTGCTAGGTCCGGTTTCGAGCAGTACTTC
CDR3: CSARSGFEQYF

J: TRBJ1-5
D: -
size: -
V: TRBV19
DNA: TGTGCCAGTAGGTGGAGGGATAGCAATCAGCCCCAGCATTTT
CDR3: CASRWRDSNQPQHF

J: TRBJ2-7
D: -
size: -
V: TRBV18
DNA: TGTGCCAGCTCACCAATTGAGACACAGGGTGAGCAGTACTTC
CDR3: CASSPIETQGEQYF

J: TRBJ2-3
D: -
size: -
V: TRBV6-5
DNA: TGTGCCAGCAGTTATAGCGGCAGGGTAGATACGCAGTATTTT
CDR3: CASSYSGRVDTQYF

J: TRBJ1-4
D: -
size: -
V: TRBV18
DNA: TGTGCCAGCTCACCACCGGGGGGTATTGAAAAACTGTTTTTT
CDR3: CASSPPGGIEKLFF

J: TRBJ2-1
D: -
size: -
V: TRBV5-4
DNA: TGTGCCAGCAGCTCGCGGAGAAGGACCTACAATGAGCAGTTCTTC
CDR3: CASSSRRRTYNEQFF

J: TRBJ2-5
D: TRBD1
size: -
V: TRBV24-1
DNA: TGTGCCACCAGTGGCCCCGGGACAGGGGGCTGGGAGACCCAGTACTTC
CDR3: CATSGPGTGGWETQYF

J: TRBJ1-2
D: TRBD1
size: -
V: TRBV19
DNA: TGTGCCAGTAGGACCCGGGACAGGGGGATTAAAAACTATGGCTACACCTTC
CDR3: CASRTRDRGIKNYGYTF

J: TRBJ1-3
D: -
size: few
V: TRBV5-1
DNA: TGCGCCAGCAGCTGGACGGGGGAAGGAAACACCATATATTTT
CDR3: CASSWTGEGNTIYF

J: TRBJ2-5
D: -
size: few
V: TRBV5-4
DNA: TGTGCCAGCAGCCAGGACAACCAAGAGACCCAGTACTTC
CDR3: CASSQDNQETQYF

J: TRBJ1-1
D: TRBD1
size: -
V: TRBV11-3
DNA: TGTGCCAGCAGACACAGGGGCGGGACTGAAGCTTTCTTT
CDR3: CASRHRGGTEAFF

J: TRBJ2-1
D: TRBD2
size: -
V: TRBV14
DNA: TGTGCCAGCAGTCCACTATATAGGCGGGAGGAATATGAGCAGTTCTTC
CDR3: CASSPLYRREEYEQFF

J: TRBJ2-1
D: -
size: -
V: TRBV5-6
DNA: TGTGCCAGCAGCGGTCTGGGACAAAACTACAATGAGCAGTTCTTC
CDR3: CASSGLGQNYNEQFF

J: TRBJ2-1
D: -
size: -
V: TRBV28
DNA: TGTGCCAGCTCACAGGGCGGGGGAAATGAGCAGTTCTTC
CDR3: CASSQGGGNEQFF

J: TRBJ2-1
D: -
size: -
V: TRBV27
DNA: TGTGCCAGCAGTTCCCTCCTATACAATGAGCAGTTCTTC
CDR3: CASSSLLYNEQFF

J: TRBJ1-1
D: -
size: once
V: TRBV19
DNA: TGTGCCAGTACCTCTCGCGGGATGAACACTGAAGCTTTCTTT
CDR3: CASTSRGMNTEAFF

J: TRBJ1-6
D: -
size: -
V: TRBV12-3/TRBV12-4
DNA: TGTGCCAGCAGTTATGCGGGGAATTCACCCCTCCACTTT
CDR3: CASSYAGNSPLHF

J: TRBJ1-2
D: -
size: -
V: TRBV12-1
DNA: TGTGCCAGCAGCTGTACCGGGACAGGGACAAACTGGGGCTACACCTTC
CDR3: CASSCTGTGTNWGYTF

J: TRBJ2-7
D: -
size: -
V: TRBV5-1
DNA: TGCGCCAGCAGCTTGGGACTACCCCCTTACGAGCAGTACTTC
CDR3: CASSLGLPPYEQYF

J: TRBJ2-1
D: -
size: -
V: TRBV27
DNA: TGTGCCAGCAGTTTATCGGCAGGGGCAGGACTTAATGAGCAGTTCTTC
CDR3: CASSLSAGAGLNEQFF

J: TRBJ1-1
D: TRBD1
size: -
V: TRBV27
DNA: TGTGCCAGCAGTTCCCGGGACAGGAGCACTGAAGCTTTCTTT
CDR3: CASSSRDRSTEAFF

J: TRBJ1-2
D: -
size: -
V: TRBV9
DNA: TGTGCCAGCAGCGTAGGGACTGCTAACTATGGCTACACCTTC
CDR3: CASSVGTANYGYTF

J: TRBJ2-5
D: -
size: -
V: TRBV5-5
DNA: TGTGCCAGCAGCTTTATCCCGGGACAACGGCAAGAGACCCAGTACTTC
CDR3: CASSFIPGQRQETQYF

J: TRBJ2-3
D: TRBD2
size: -
V: TRBV7-2
DNA: TGTGCCAGCAGCTCAATGTATGGACTAGCCTCCACAGATACGCAGTATTTT
CDR3: CASSSMYGLASTDTQYF

J: TRBJ1-6
D: -
size: -
V: TRBV21-1
DNA: TGTGCCAGAAACTCCCCGTCTTCACCCCTCCACTTT
CDR3: CARNSPSSPLHF

J: TRBJ2-1
D: TRBD2
size: -
V: TRBV6-2/TRBV6-3
DNA: TGTGCCAGCAGTCTGGGACTAGTTATCTACAATGAGCAGTTCTTC
CDR3: CASSLGLVIYNEQFF

J: TRBJ2-6
D: -
size: -
V: TRBV9
DNA: TGTGCCAGCAGCGTAACTCGGGGTGGGGCCAACGTCCTGACTTTC
CDR3: CASSVTRGGANVLTF

J: TRBJ2-7
D: -
size: -
V: TRBV5-4
DNA: TGTGCCAGCAGCTTGGTAGCCGGGAACGAGCAGTACTTC
CDR3: CASSLVAGNEQYF

J: TRBJ2-5
D: TRBD2
size: -
V: TRBV24-1
DNA: TGTGCCACCTCGGGTAGCGGGGGGGAGGCGGAGACCCAGTACTTC
CDR3: CATSGSGGEAETQYF

J: TRBJ2-7
D: TRBD1
size: -
V: TRBV18
DNA: TGTGCCAGCTCGCCCGGGACAGGACTTTACGAGCAGTACTTC
CDR3: CASSPGTGLYEQYF

J: TRBJ1-1
D: TRBD1
size: -
V: TRBV5-1
DNA: TGCGCCAGCAGCTTAGATGGGACAGCCAACACTGAAGCTTTCTTT
CDR3: CASSLDGTANTEAFF